The clone carrying this T cell receptor beta chain was observed a handful of times. What it binds is not known. From the 5' RACE reads, TCRdb called clonotypes with MiXCR, one entry per CDR3 protein. The table includes 450,000 or so distinct CDR3 sequences, around 25% detected once. This entry belongs to a study of T-cell memory formation after mild COVID-19. Study-level background: Each donor largely had its own TCR clusters. Findings and limits, study-wide: Clones shrinking from day 15 to 85 showed even CD4/CD8 mixes; later expanders tilted CD4+. Clonal second-wave expansions that peaked on day 37 had unconfirmed SARS-CoV-2 specificity. Shrinking CD4+ clones resided mostly in CM and EM, and CD8+ ones in EMRA.

Germline loops: CDR1 MNHEY, CDR2 SMNVEV (reference sequence). CDR3 size: 16 residues. The ends were cut back, 2 bases at V and 8 bases at J, with 20 bases in the middle. The TCR was taken from an adult woman who had mild COVID-19 (a few samples of this study predate the infection). Cell type and time point are not known. This chain connects TRBV27 to TRBJ2-3; tentatively, D is TRBD2 (6 bases). The sequenced material came from PBMCs or a T cell subset sorted from them (not recorded which). The CDR3 DNA reads TGTGCCAGCAGTTTAAAGTCATCGCTCGGCGGGGCTACGCAGTATTTT. The encoded protein is CASSLKSSLGGATQYF.